This TCR beta chain was observed in a study of T cells in Graves' hyperthyroidism and ophthalmopathy. With respect to this clonotype: One end of the junction varies from germline; a read error may be responsible.

RNA transcripts were the template for amplifying TCR beta CDR3 regions. The HTBI primer set served for first-round RT-PCR of the TCR CDR3. Via MiXCR, TCRdb re-called the multiplex PCR reads, giving one row per CDR3 protein. The sample has around 270,000 distinct CDR3 sequences; roughly 19% are singletons. CDR3 length: 13 amino acids. CDR1 is MGHRA and CDR2 is YSYEKL in the germline V gene. The TCR was taken from a man aged 50 or older with Graves' ophthalmopathy. The sample comprised blood. The chain joins TRBV4-1 to TRBJ2-5, with 11 bases identical to TRBD2. Here the CDR3 reads CASSQVLAGAPHF. In DNA form, the CDR3 reads TGCGCCAGCAGCCAAGTACTAGCGGGAGCGCCTCACTTC.